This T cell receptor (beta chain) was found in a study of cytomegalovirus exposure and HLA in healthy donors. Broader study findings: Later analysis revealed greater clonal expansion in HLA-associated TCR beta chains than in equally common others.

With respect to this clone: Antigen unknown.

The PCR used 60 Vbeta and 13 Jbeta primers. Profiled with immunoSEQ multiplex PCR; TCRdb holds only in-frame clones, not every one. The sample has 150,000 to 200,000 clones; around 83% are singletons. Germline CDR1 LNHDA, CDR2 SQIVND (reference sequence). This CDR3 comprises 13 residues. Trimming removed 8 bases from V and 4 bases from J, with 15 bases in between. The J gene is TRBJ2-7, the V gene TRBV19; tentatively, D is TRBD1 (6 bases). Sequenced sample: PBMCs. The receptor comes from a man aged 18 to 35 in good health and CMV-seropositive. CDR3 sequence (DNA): TGTGCCAGTTCAGGGGCCGCCAGATACGAGCAGTACTTC. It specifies CASSGAARYEQYF.